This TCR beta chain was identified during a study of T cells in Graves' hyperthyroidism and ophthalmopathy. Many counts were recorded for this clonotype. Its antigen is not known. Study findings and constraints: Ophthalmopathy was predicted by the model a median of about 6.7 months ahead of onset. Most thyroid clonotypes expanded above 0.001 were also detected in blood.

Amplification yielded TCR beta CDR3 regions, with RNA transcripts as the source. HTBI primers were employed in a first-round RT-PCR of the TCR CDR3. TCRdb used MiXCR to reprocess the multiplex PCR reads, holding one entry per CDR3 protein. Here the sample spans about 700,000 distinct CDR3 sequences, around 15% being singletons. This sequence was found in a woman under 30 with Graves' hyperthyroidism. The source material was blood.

For the CDR3, the DNA is TGTGCCAGCAGAAGAACCGGCCGGCCCTTTACGCAGTATTTT. Protein product: CASRRTGRPFTQYF. The chain links TRBV28 to TRBJ2-3; D is undetermined. Trimming took off 6 bases at V and 8 bases at J, with 18 bases between the two ends. The CDR3 has 14 residues. Germline CDR1 is MDHEN and CDR2 is SYDVKM.